This T cell receptor beta chain was identified during a study of T cell clones after liver transplantation. The overall study: A pre-transplant mixed lymphocyte reaction with TCRbeta sequencing defined graft-donor-reactive clones followed in post-transplant blood. Samples came pre-transplant, pre-randomization before withdrawal, and post-randomization after withdrawal ended. Tolerant meant at least one year fully off immunosuppression without liver enzymes above twice normal.

Clones were read by immunoSEQ multiplex PCR, and TCRdb kept only the in-frame ones, dropping some. The data contain 25,000 to 35,000 clones, 90% to 95% of them singletons. Study-wide findings and caveats: Post-transplant time points were not standardized, so conclusions are preliminary.

The table lists this clone with a count of one. Its antigen is as yet unknown. V dropped 9 bases and J dropped 1 base, with 18 bases sitting between them. This CDR3 comprises 15 residues. CDR1 and CDR2 (germline): MDHEN, SYDVKM. V gene TRBV28 combines with J gene TRBJ1-2; no clear D. The sample consisted of CD8+ T cells from blood, taken 12 months after liver transplant. This receptor was taken from a human patient who received a liver transplant. Some T cells may have originated in the graft donor. Here the CDR3 reads CASIPLRDFNYGYTF. In DNA form, the CDR3 reads TGTGCCAGTATCCCTCTCCGGGATTTTAACTATGGCTACACCTTC.